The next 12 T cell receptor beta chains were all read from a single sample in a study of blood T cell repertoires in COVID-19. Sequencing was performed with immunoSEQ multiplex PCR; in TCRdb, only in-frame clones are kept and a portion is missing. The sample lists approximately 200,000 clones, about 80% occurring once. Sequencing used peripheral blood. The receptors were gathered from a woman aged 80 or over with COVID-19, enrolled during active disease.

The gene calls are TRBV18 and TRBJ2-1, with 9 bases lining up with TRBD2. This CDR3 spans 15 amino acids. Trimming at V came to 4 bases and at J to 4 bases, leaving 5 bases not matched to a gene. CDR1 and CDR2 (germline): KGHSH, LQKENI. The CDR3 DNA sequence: TGTGCCAGCTCACTAGCGGGAGCCCAGTACAATGAGCAGTTCTTC. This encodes CASSLAGAQYNEQFF.

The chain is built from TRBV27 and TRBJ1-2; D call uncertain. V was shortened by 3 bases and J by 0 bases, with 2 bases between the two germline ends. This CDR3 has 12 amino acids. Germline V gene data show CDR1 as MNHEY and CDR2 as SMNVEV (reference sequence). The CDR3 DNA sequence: TGTGCCAGCAGTTTCTCTAACTATGGCTACACCTTC. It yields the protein CASSFSNYGYTF.

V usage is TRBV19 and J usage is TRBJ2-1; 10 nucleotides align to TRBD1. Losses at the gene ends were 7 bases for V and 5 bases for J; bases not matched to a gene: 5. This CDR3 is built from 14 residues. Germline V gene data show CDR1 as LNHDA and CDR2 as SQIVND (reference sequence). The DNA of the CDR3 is TGTGCCAGTACTCCGGGACAGGGGCACAATGAGCAGTTCTTC. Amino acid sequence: CASTPGQGHNEQFF.

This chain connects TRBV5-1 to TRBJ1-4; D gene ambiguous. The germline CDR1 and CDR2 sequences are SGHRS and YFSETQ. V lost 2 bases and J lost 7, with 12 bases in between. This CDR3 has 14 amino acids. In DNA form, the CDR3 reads TGCGCCAGCAGCTTCGAGGGCATAGGTGAAAAACTGTTTTTT. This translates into CASSFEGIGEKLFF.

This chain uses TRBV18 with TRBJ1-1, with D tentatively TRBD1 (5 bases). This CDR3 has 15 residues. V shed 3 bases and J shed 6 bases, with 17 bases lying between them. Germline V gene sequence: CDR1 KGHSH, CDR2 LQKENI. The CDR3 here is CASSPPFARGAEAFF. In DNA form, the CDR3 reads TGTGCCAGCTCACCCCCCTTCGCAAGGGGTGCTGAAGCTTTCTTT.

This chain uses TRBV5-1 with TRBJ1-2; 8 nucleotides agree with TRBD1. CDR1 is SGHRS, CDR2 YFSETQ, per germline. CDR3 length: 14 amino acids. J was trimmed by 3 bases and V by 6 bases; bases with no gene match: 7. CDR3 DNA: TGCGCCAGCAACCACGGACAGGGAGACTATGGCTACACCTTC. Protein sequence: CASNHGQGDYGYTF.

CDR3 sequence: CASSPPGQGMYEQYF. Here the CDR3 DNA reads TGTGCTAGTTCCCCTCCGGGACAGGGGATGTACGAGCAGTACTTC. V gene TRBV12-5 combines with J gene TRBJ2-7; 10 bases fit TRBD1. Germline assignment: CDR1 LGHNT and CDR2 FRNRAP. The CDR3 runs to 15 residues. The V and J ends lost 8 bases and 4 bases, in that order; junction bases with no gene match: 11.

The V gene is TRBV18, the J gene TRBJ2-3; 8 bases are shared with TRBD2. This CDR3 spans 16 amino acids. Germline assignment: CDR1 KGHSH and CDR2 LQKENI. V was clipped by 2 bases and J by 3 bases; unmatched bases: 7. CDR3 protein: CASSPFSGSSTDTQYF. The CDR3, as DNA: TGTGCCAGCTCACCATTCAGCGGGAGTTCGACAGATACGCAGTATTTT.

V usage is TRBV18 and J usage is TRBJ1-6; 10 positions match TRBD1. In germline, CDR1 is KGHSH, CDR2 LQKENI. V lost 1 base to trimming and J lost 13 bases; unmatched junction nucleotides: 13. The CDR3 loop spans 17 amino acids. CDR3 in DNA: TGTGCCAGCTCACCACGAGACCGGGACAGGGGCGCGGCGCCCCTCCACTTT. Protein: CASSPRDRDRGAAPLHF.

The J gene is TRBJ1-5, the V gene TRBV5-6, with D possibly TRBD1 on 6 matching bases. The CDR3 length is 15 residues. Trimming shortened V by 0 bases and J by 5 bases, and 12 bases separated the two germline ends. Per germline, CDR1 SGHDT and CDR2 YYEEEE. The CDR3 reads CASSLGGQGYQPQHF. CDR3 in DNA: TGTGCCAGCAGCTTGGGCGGGCAGGGGTATCAGCCCCAGCATTTT.

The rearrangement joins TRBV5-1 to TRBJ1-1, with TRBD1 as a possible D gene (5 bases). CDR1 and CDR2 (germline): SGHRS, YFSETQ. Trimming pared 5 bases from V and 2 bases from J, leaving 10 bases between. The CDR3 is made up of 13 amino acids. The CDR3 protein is CASSQDRNTEAFF. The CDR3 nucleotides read TGCGCCAGCAGTCAAGACAGAAACACTGAAGCTTTCTTT.

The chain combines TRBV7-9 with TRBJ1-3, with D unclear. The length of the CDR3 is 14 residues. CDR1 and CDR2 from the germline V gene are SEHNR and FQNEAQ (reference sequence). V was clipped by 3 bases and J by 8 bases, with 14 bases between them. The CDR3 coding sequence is TGTGCCAGCAGCTTTACCACCGCGCTTGACACCATATATTTT. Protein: CASSFTTALDTIYF. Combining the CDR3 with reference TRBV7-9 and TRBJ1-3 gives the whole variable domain DTGVSQNPRHKITKRGQNVTFRCDPISEHNRLYWYRQTLGQGPEFLTYFQNEAQLEKSRLLSDRFSAERPKGSFSTLEIQRTEQGDSAMYLCASSFTTALDTIYFGEGSWLTVV.